At least ten counts were recorded for the clone carrying this TCR beta chain. Its antigen is still unknown. This specimen belongs to a study of CD8+CD57+ T cells in acquired aplastic anemia. Study context: Average DNA yield from sorted CD4+ and CD8+ cells was roughly 3.1 ug.

Both TCR beta VDJ combination and CDR3 sequence profiling were carried out. Genomic DNA was the template for this profiling. TCRdb itself ran the reads through MiXCR, one entry per CDR3 protein. The sample has about 140,000 distinct CDR3 sequences, around two fifths seen once. Study-wide results and caveats: Approximately 29 was the count of CD8+ CDR3 sequences that patients shared with controls.

Sequencing used sorted CD4+, CD8+, or CD8+CD57+ T cells (not recorded which) from PBMCs. This receptor was identified in a human donor in good health, serving as a control.

The CDR3 DNA reads as TGTGCCAGCAGGCGTGGGCCCCGCAATCAGCCCCAGCATTTT. Protein: CASRRGPRNQPQHF. This sequence joins TRBV12-3 or TRBV12-4 and TRBJ1-5, with D unresolved. V lost 6 bases and J 2 bases, leaving 11 bases between the germline ends. This CDR3 comprises 14 residues.